This T cell receptor (beta chain) is from a study of graft-versus-host responses after intestinal transplantation. For the study at large: Among the recipients, all got anti-thymocyte globulin induction and then tacrolimus and steroids for 3 to 4 years.

The CDR3 is 14 residues long. Germline-derived CDR1 and CDR2 are MDHEN and SYDVKM. Trimming shortened V by 4 bases and J by 4 bases, and 13 bases separated the two germline ends. General study findings and limits: Graft-donor T cell macrochimerism coincided with high graft-versus-host to host-versus-graft clonal ratios in allografts. GvH clones were found in recipient marrow; some appeared first in ileum or blood.

TCRdb's table, derived via immunoSEQ multiplex PCR, lists solely in-frame clones and lacks some. This sample has roughly 120,000 clones, with approximately 95% found just once. Concerning this clone: Its antigen is still unknown.

This TCR was sampled from a human donor who received an intestinal transplant. The source was unstimulated CD8+ T cells sorted from spleen or lymph node cells, collected before intestinal transplant. This chain links TRBV28 with TRBJ1-2, with a possible D match to TRBD1 (6 bases). The CDR3 here is CASSSDRSFYGYTF. CDR3 sequence (DNA): TGTGCCAGCAGTTCCGACAGGAGCTTCTATGGCTACACCTTC.